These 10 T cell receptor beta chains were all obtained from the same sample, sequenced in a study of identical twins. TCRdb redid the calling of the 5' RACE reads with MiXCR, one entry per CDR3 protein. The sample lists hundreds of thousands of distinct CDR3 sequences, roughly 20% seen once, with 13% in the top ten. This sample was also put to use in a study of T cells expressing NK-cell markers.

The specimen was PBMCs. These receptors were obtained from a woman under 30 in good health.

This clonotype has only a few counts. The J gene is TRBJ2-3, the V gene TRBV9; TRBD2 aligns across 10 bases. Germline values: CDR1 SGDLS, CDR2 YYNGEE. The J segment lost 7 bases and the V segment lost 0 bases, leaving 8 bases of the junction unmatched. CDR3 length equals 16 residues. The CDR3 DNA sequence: TGTGCCAGCAGCGTAGAAGGTAGCGGGAGGACGAATACGCAGTATTTT. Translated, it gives CASSVEGSGRTNTQYF. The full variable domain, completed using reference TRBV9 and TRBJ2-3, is DSGVTQTPKHLITATGQRVTLRCSPRSGDLSVYWYQQSLDQGLQFLIQYYNGEERAKGNILERFSAQQFPDLHSELNLSSLELGDSALYFCASSVEGSGRTNTQYFGPGTRLTVL.

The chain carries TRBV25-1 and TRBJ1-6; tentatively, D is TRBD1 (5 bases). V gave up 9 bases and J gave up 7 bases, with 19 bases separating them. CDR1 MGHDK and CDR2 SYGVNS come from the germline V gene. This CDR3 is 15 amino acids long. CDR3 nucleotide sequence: TGTGCCAGTAGAGAGAAAGGGGCCCTCAATTCACCCCTCCACTTT. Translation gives CASREKGALNSPLHF.

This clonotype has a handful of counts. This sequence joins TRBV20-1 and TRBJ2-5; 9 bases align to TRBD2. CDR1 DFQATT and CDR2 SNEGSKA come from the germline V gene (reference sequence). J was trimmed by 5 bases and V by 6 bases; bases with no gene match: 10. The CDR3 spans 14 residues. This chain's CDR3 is CSAAGGPGDETQYF. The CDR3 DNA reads TGCAGTGCCGCGGGGGGGCCAGGAGATGAGACCCAGTACTTC.

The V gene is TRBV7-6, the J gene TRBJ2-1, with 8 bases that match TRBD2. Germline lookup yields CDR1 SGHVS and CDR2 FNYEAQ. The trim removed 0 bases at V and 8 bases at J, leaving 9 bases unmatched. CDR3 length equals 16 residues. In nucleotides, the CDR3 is TGTGCCAGCAGCTTAGCTCTAACTAGCGGAAGGGATGAGCAGTTCTTC. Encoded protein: CASSLALTSGRDEQFF.

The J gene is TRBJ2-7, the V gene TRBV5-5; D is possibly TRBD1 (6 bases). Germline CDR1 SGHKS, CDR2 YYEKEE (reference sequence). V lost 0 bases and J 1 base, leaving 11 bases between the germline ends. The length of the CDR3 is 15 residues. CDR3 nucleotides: TGTGCCAGCAGCTTGGAGGCAGGGGCTTCCTACGAGCAGTACTTC. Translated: CASSLEAGASYEQYF.

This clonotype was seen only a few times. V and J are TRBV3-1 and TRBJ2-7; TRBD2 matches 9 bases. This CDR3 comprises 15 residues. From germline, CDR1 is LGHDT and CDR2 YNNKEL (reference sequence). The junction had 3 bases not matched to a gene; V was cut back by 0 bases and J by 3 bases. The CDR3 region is CASSQDLAGNYEQYF. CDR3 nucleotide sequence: TGTGCCAGCAGCCAAGATCTAGCGGGGAACTACGAGCAGTACTTC.

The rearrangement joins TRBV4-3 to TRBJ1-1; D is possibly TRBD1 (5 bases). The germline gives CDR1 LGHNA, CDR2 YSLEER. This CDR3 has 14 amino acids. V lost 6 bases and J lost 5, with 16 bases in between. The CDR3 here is CASSPLGRETEAFF. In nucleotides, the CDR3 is TGCGCCAGCAGTCCTCTGGGCAGGGAGACTGAAGCTTTCTTT.

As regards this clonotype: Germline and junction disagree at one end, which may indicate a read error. The CDR3 coding sequence is TGTACCAGCAGCGTAAACCCCCGGGATGAGCAGTTCTTC. As protein: CTSSVNPRDEQFF. This sequence joins TRBV9 and TRBJ2-1; D unclear. The CDR3 sequence is 13 residues long. Germline values: CDR1 SGDLS, CDR2 YYNGEE. Complete variable domain (other parts from reference TRBV9 and TRBJ2-1): DSGVTQTPKHLITATGQRVTLRCSPRSGDLSVYWYQQSLDQGLQFLIQYYNGEERAKGNILERFSAQQFPDLHSELNLSSLELGDSALYFCTSSVNPRDEQFFGPGTRLTVL.

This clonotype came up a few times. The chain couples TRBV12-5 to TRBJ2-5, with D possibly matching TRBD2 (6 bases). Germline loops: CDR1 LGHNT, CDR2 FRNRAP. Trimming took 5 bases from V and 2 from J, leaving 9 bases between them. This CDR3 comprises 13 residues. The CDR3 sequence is CASGPSGQETQYF. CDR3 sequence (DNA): TGTGCTAGTGGTCCCAGCGGGCAAGAGACCCAGTACTTC.

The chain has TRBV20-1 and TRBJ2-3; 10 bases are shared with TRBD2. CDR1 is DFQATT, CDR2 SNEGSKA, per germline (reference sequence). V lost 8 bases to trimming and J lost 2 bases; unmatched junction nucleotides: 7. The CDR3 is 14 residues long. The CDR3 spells CSPRTSGFTDTQYF. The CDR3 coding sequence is TGCAGTCCGAGGACTAGCGGATTCACAGATACGCAGTATTTT.